These 2 T cell receptor beta chains were all obtained from the same sample, sequenced in a study of post-analysis software for immune sequencing data. Study outcomes and limitations: TRBV5-6, TRBV5-1 and TRBV20-1 belonged to a set of five TRBV segments that were more frequent in patients than controls.

Which antigens these TCRs recognize remains unknown. Unique molecular identifiers were present in the TCR beta cDNA libraries. TCRdb re-derived calls from the PCR reads in MiXCR, one entry per CDR3 protein. The repertoire has roughly 800,000 distinct CDR3 sequences, roughly 50% of them found once; the top ten carry over 4.5%. The sequenced material came from blood. These TCRs come from a girl aged 5-17 years with multiple sclerosis.

The V call is TRBV5-1, the J call TRBJ2-3; 10 bases line up with TRBD2. Losses at the gene ends were 5 bases for V and 2 bases for J; bases not matched to a gene: 11. In germline, CDR1 is SGHRS, CDR2 YFSETQ. The CDR3 contains 17 residues. CDR3 protein: CASRTASGSVVTDTQYF. The CDR3 nucleotides read TGCGCCAGCAGGACCGCTAGCGGGAGCGTGGTCACAGATACGCAGTATTTT.

This clonotype was seen a few times. The chain employs TRBV20-1 and TRBJ2-3; D is undetermined. CDR1 and CDR2 from the germline V gene are DFQATT and SNEGSKA (reference sequence). This CDR3 region has 13 residues. V was trimmed by 6 bases and J by 1 base, leaving 11 bases between them. The CDR3 DNA reads TGCAGTGCGCCGGAACTCGGCACAGATACGCAGTATTTT. As protein: CSAPELGTDTQYF.